This is a list of T cell receptor beta chains from one sample in a study of vaccination and CD4 T cells after COVID-19. The antigens these receptors bind are not known. TCRdb passed the PCR reads through MiXCR, listing each CDR3 protein once. The data show tens of thousands of distinct CDR3 sequences, over 55% seen once. The sequenced sample was CD4+ T cells from blood, cultured in vitro, obtained after SARS-CoV-2 vaccination. The receptors originated from a human donor who received a COVID-19 vaccine. Both conserved end residues are part of each CDR3. A D gene is named only where the DNA matches it firmly. Some rows mark clone size as missing; the rest say once, few, many or name a class of expanded clone.

V: TRBV20-1; D: TRBD2; J: TRBJ2-3; size: -; DNA: TGCAGTGCTAGGGAGCCAGGAGGTGGGGGGGGAACAGATACGCAGTATTTT; CDR3: CSAREPGGGGGTDTQYF
V: TRBV20-1; D: TRBD2; J: TRBJ2-5; size: -; DNA: TGCAGTGCTGATGCTAGCGGGGGGTACCAAGAGACCCAGTACTTC; CDR3: CSADASGGYQETQYF
V: TRBV2; D: -; J: TRBJ1-1; size: -; DNA: TGTGCCAGCGGTCTACAGGGCAACACTGAAGCTTTCTTT; CDR3: CASGLQGNTEAFF
V: TRBV5-1; D: -; J: TRBJ1-2; size: -; DNA: TGCGCCAGCAGCTTGGGTGATGCCTATGGCTACACCTTC; CDR3: CASSLGDAYGYTF
V: TRBV7-2; D: -; J: TRBJ2-1; size: -; DNA: TGTGCCAGCAGCTCCCCTCCCTTCAATGAGCAGTTCTTC; CDR3: CASSSPPFNEQFF
V: TRBV30; D: TRBD1; J: TRBJ1-6; size: once; DNA: TGTGCCTGGAGGGGACAGGGCCCCTCACCCCTCCACTTT; CDR3: CAWRGQGPSPLHF
V: TRBV19; D: TRBD1; J: TRBJ1-1; size: -; DNA: TGTGCCAGTAGTCACAGGGGGCGCAGGGGAGAGACTGAAGCTTTCTTT; CDR3: CASSHRGRRGETEAFF
V: TRBV11-3; D: TRBD1; J: TRBJ2-5; size: -; DNA: TGTGCCAGCAGCTCGATGACAGGGAGGACCCAGTACTTC; CDR3: CASSSMTGRTQYF
V: TRBV11-2; D: -; J: TRBJ1-5; size: -; DNA: TGTGCCAGCAGCTACGGACCGAATCAGCCCCAGCATTTT; CDR3: CASSYGPNQPQHF
V: TRBV7-9; D: TRBD1; J: TRBJ1-4; size: -; DNA: TGTGCCAGCAGCTTCGGAGGGGGCGTTGGTGAAAAACTGTTTTTT; CDR3: CASSFGGGVGEKLFF
V: TRBV20-1; D: TRBD2; J: TRBJ2-4; size: few; DNA: TGCAGTGCTAGAGAGGGAGGGGTAGCCAAAAACATTCAGTACTTC; CDR3: CSAREGGVAKNIQYF
V: TRBV20-1; D: TRBD2; J: TRBJ2-5; size: -; DNA: TGCAGTGCTAGAGATCCCTCTAGCGGGGGGGCGGGGGAGACCCAGTACTTC; CDR3: CSARDPSSGGAGETQYF
V: TRBV6-5; D: -; J: TRBJ2-6; size: -; DNA: TGTGCCAGCAGTTATGGCCCGAGTTTCGACGGGGCCAACGTCCTGACTTTC; CDR3: CASSYGPSFDGANVLTF
V: TRBV7-2; D: -; J: TRBJ2-7; size: -; DNA: TGTGCCAGCAGCTTAGGCCACAACTACGAGCAGTACTTC; CDR3: CASSLGHNYEQYF
V: TRBV5-3; D: -; J: TRBJ2-2; size: -; DNA: TGTGCCAGCAGCTTGGCCGGGGTCACCGGGGAGCTGTTTTTT; CDR3: CASSLAGVTGELFF
V: TRBV6-1; D: -; J: TRBJ1-5; size: -; DNA: TGTGCCAGCAGCCAAGACCAGCCCCAGCATTTT; CDR3: CASSQDQPQHF
V: TRBV20-1; D: -; J: TRBJ1-5; size: -; DNA: TGCAGTGCTAAAACAGGCGGTCAGCCCCAGCATTTT; CDR3: CSAKTGGQPQHF
V: TRBV6-5; D: TRBD1; J: TRBJ1-6; size: -; DNA: TGTGCCAGCAGTTACGATGGACAGGGCAACTCACCCCTCCACTTT; CDR3: CASSYDGQGNSPLHF
V: TRBV2; D: TRBD1; J: TRBJ2-1; size: -; DNA: TGTGCCAGCAGTGATGGGACAGGGGACAATGAGCAGTTCTTC; CDR3: CASSDGTGDNEQFF
V: TRBV5-4; D: -; J: TRBJ1-5; size: -; DNA: TGTGCCAGCAGCTTGGGACGGCATCAGCCCCAGCATTTT; CDR3: CASSLGRHQPQHF
V: TRBV19; D: -; J: TRBJ1-1; size: -; DNA: TGTGCCAGTAGTATCAAATGGGGGGGGAACACTGAAGCTTTCTTT; CDR3: CASSIKWGGNTEAFF
V: TRBV19; D: -; J: TRBJ2-4; size: -; DNA: TGTGCCAGTAGTATGAACAGTCTAGCCAAAAACATTCAGTACTTC; CDR3: CASSMNSLAKNIQYF
V: TRBV19; D: TRBD1; J: TRBJ1-1; size: -; DNA: TGTGCCAGTAGTAAGTCGGACAGGGAAGCTTTCTTT; CDR3: CASSKSDREAFF
V: TRBV6-1; D: TRBD1; J: TRBJ2-7; size: -; DNA: TGTGCCAGCAGACCCCGGGACAGATATCCCTACGAGCAGTACTTC; CDR3: CASRPRDRYPYEQYF
V: TRBV30; D: -; J: TRBJ1-3; size: once; DNA: TGTGCCTGGAGTGCAGGGAGATCAGGAAACACCATATATTTT; CDR3: CAWSAGRSGNTIYF
V: TRBV12-3/TRBV12-4; D: -; J: TRBJ1-5; size: few; DNA: TGTGCCAGCAGAGGACAGAATAGCAATCAGCCCCAGCATTTT; CDR3: CASRGQNSNQPQHF
V: TRBV6-5; D: -; J: TRBJ1-1; size: -; DNA: TGTGCCAGCAGTTACTCGAGGGTGATGGGGAATGGGGCTTTCTTT; CDR3: CASSYSRVMGNGAFF
V: TRBV7-3; D: TRBD2; J: TRBJ2-3; size: -; DNA: TGTGCCAGCAGCCTGGTGGGAGGGACAGATACGCAGTATTTT; CDR3: CASSLVGGTDTQYF
V: TRBV5-6; D: -; J: TRBJ2-5; size: -; DNA: TGTGCCAGCAGCTTACGCTCGATCCCGGAGACCCAGTACTTC; CDR3: CASSLRSIPETQYF
V: TRBV5-1; D: -; J: TRBJ1-6; size: -; DNA: TGCGCCAGCAGCTCCGGTTTAGGGGGGGGATATAATTCACCCCTCCACTTT; CDR3: CASSSGLGGGYNSPLHF
V: TRBV20-1; D: -; J: TRBJ2-2; size: -; DNA: TGCAGTGCTAGCGGGGGATTATCCGGGGAGCTGTTTTTT; CDR3: CSASGGLSGELFF
V: TRBV2; D: TRBD1; J: TRBJ1-2; size: -; DNA: TGTGCCAGCAGTAGGGGACAGGGGATCTACTATGGCTACACCTTC; CDR3: CASSRGQGIYYGYTF
V: TRBV20-1; D: TRBD2; J: TRBJ2-5; size: -; DNA: TGCAGTGCTGATAGCGGGGGGGCCGTGAGGGAGACCCAGTACTTC; CDR3: CSADSGGAVRETQYF
V: TRBV6-2/TRBV6-3; D: -; J: TRBJ1-3; size: few; DNA: TGTGCCAGCAGACGTCCTTTAGGATCTGGAAACACCATATATTTT; CDR3: CASRRPLGSGNTIYF
V: TRBV19; D: -; J: TRBJ1-5; size: -; DNA: TGTGCCAGTAGTATAAATATCGGGGCTAATCAGCCCCAGCATTTT; CDR3: CASSINIGANQPQHF
V: TRBV20-1; D: -; J: TRBJ1-2; size: -; DNA: TGCAGTGCTAGAGAAGAGAGGGAGGGATATGGCTACACCTTC; CDR3: CSAREEREGYGYTF
V: TRBV29-1; D: TRBD2; J: TRBJ2-1; size: -; DNA: TGCAGCGTGGGTAGCGGGGTTAACAATGAGCAGTTCTTC; CDR3: CSVGSGVNNEQFF
V: TRBV10-2; D: -; J: TRBJ2-4; size: -; DNA: TGCGCCAGCAGTGTTACATCCAAAAACATTCAGTACTTC; CDR3: CASSVTSKNIQYF
V: TRBV10-2; D: TRBD1; J: TRBJ1-5; size: -; DNA: TGCGCCAGCAGTGACCGCCTGGGGACAGGGAATCAGCCCCAGCATTTT; CDR3: CASSDRLGTGNQPQHF
V: TRBV6-5; D: -; J: TRBJ1-6; size: -; DNA: TGTGCCAGCAGTTACTCCAGAAGCTCCTATAATTCACCCCTCCACTTT; CDR3: CASSYSRSSYNSPLHF
V: TRBV1; D: -; J: TRBJ2-7; size: -; DNA: TGCACCAGCAGCCAAGACCAAACTAGCGGGGCGCCGGACTACGAGCAGTACTTC; CDR3: CTSSQDQTSGAPDYEQYF
V: TRBV30; D: TRBD2; J: TRBJ2-7; size: -; DNA: TGTGCCTGGAGTACTAGCGTCGCCTACGAGCAGTACTTC; CDR3: CAWSTSVAYEQYF
V: TRBV19; D: -; J: TRBJ2-4; size: -; DNA: TGTGCCAGTAGTATCAACGGGAAAAACATTCAGTACTTC; CDR3: CASSINGKNIQYF
V: TRBV30; D: -; J: TRBJ2-5; size: -; DNA: TGTGCCTGGAGTGTCGGCGAGACCCAGTACTTC; CDR3: CAWSVGETQYF
V: TRBV5-1; D: TRBD1; J: TRBJ1-2; size: -; DNA: TGCGCCAGCAGCTTAAAGACAGGGCTCCCTCTCTATGGCTACACCTTC; CDR3: CASSLKTGLPLYGYTF
V: TRBV2; D: -; J: TRBJ1-5; size: -; DNA: TGTGCCAGCAGACAGGGACCCAATCAGCCCCAGCATTTT; CDR3: CASRQGPNQPQHF
V: TRBV5-1; D: TRBD2; J: TRBJ2-3; size: once; DNA: TGCGCCAGCAGCCCCCAGGGTAGCGGGGGGGCAGATACGCAGTATTTT; CDR3: CASSPQGSGGADTQYF
V: TRBV7-8; D: -; J: TRBJ1-1; size: -; DNA: TGTGCCAGCAGCTTAGTTGGCGGGGAGACTGAAGCTTTCTTT; CDR3: CASSLVGGETEAFF
V: TRBV30; D: -; J: TRBJ2-1; size: -; DNA: TGTGCCTGGAGTCTAGGGGCCAGGGAGTTCTTC; CDR3: CAWSLGAREFF
V: TRBV7-2; D: TRBD2; J: TRBJ2-3; size: -; DNA: TGTGCCAGCAGCTCCCCGCCTGGCGGGGGAGGGAGCACAGATACGCAGTATTTT; CDR3: CASSSPPGGGGSTDTQYF
V: TRBV12-3/TRBV12-4; D: -; J: TRBJ2-2; size: few; DNA: TGTGCCAGCAGTTTAGTGGTTACCGGGGAGCTGTTTTTT; CDR3: CASSLVVTGELFF
V: TRBV11-3; D: TRBD1; J: TRBJ2-5; size: few; DNA: TGTGCCAGCAGCTTACGCACAGGGGATGGAGAGACCCAGTACTTC; CDR3: CASSLRTGDGETQYF
V: TRBV27; D: -; J: TRBJ1-5; size: few; DNA: TGTGCCAGCAGTTTATACAGGGACGATCAGCCCCAGCATTTT; CDR3: CASSLYRDDQPQHF
V: TRBV20-1; D: -; J: TRBJ1-2; size: -; DNA: TGCAGTGCCCACCGCCCACCCTATGGCTACACCTTC; CDR3: CSAHRPPYGYTF
V: TRBV24-1; D: -; J: TRBJ1-5; size: -; DNA: TGTGCCACCAGTGATGGGAGGTCTCGTCAGCCCCAGCATTTT; CDR3: CATSDGRSRQPQHF
V: TRBV29-1; D: TRBD1; J: TRBJ1-1; size: -; DNA: TGCAGCGTTGCCAGGGGGGATAACACTGAAACTTTCTTT; CDR3: CSVARGDNTETFF
V: TRBV7-8; D: -; J: TRBJ1-6; size: -; DNA: TGTGCCAGCAGCTTAGTGATCGGGGGACAATATAATTCACCCCTCCACTTT; CDR3: CASSLVIGGQYNSPLHF
V: TRBV27; D: -; J: TRBJ2-2; size: -; DNA: TGTGCCAGCAGTTTTCCCACCGGGGAGCTGTTTTTT; CDR3: CASSFPTGELFF